The clone carrying this TCR beta chain was counted many times. Its antigen is still unknown. Uncontrolled infection, other autoimmune disease, pregnancy or lactation barred patients from enrollment. Diagnostic decisions used clinical symptoms, serum thyroxine and TRAb, thyroid ultrasound and orbital computed tomography. This specimen comes from a study of T cells in Graves' hyperthyroidism and ophthalmopathy. The overall study: Peripheral blood samples were taken at initial diagnosis, prior to any treatment.

Findings and caveats of the study: Ophthalmopathy was told apart from stable hyperthyroidism by a 13 V-J model.

This CDR3 spans 15 amino acids. Germline values: CDR1 MNHEY, CDR2 SMNVEV (reference sequence). V shed 3 bases and J shed 4 bases, with 15 bases lying between them. Regions amplified from RNA transcripts were the TCR beta CDR3 regions. Using the HTBI primer set, a first-round RT-PCR was run on the TCR CDR3. MiXCR, applied by TCRdb to the multiplex PCR reads, yields one record per CDR3 protein. The sample lists approximately 690,000 distinct CDR3 sequences, 13% to 15% occurring once. The specimen sequenced was blood. The J gene is TRBJ1-1, the V gene TRBV27; D not certain. The receptor's source is a woman aged 50 to 60 with Graves' ophthalmopathy. The CDR3 is CASSFERAGGTEAFF. The CDR3 DNA sequence: TGTGCCAGCAGTTTTGAAAGGGCGGGTGGCACTGAAGCTTTCTTT.